These T cell receptor beta chains were read from a single sample in a study of blood T cell repertoires in COVID-19. Here immunoSEQ multiplex PCR was the method, and the copy in TCRdb shows in-frame clones only, minus some. The repertoire includes about 170,000 clones, about nine tenths of them detected once, and roughly 4.8% sits in the top ten. The sample consisted of peripheral blood. The receptors were sampled from a man aged 25-45 years with COVID-19, enrolled during active disease. The CDR3 runs from the conserved cysteine through the conserved F or W. D genes are given only for firm matches. Size is omitted from some rows. Given values are once, few, many or a class for expanded clones.

CDR3 protein: CASSSPGQGTSYEQYF
CDR3 DNA: TGTGCCAGCAGTTCCCCGGGACAGGGGACCTCCTACGAGCAGTACTTC
D gene: TRBD1
clone size: -
V gene: TRBV6-2/TRBV6-3
J gene: TRBJ2-7

CDR3 protein: CASSRFTSGRNDNEQFF
CDR3 DNA: TGTGCCAGTAGTAGGTTCACTAGCGGGAGGAATGACAATGAGCAGTTCTTC
D gene: TRBD2
clone size: -
V gene: TRBV19
J gene: TRBJ2-1

CDR3 protein: CASRRATDNEQFF
CDR3 DNA: TGTGCCAGCAGAAGAGCCACTGACAATGAGCAGTTCTTC
D gene: -
clone size: -
V gene: TRBV7-9
J gene: TRBJ2-1

CDR3 protein: CASSHGLSDEQFF
CDR3 DNA: TGTGCCAGCAGCCACGGACTTTCTGATGAGCAGTTCTTC
D gene: -
clone size: -
V gene: TRBV6-5
J gene: TRBJ2-1

CDR3 protein: CASTGGRQTYNEQFF
CDR3 DNA: TGTGCCAGCACCGGGGGGAGACAGACTTACAATGAGCAGTTCTTC
D gene: TRBD2
clone size: -
V gene: TRBV2
J gene: TRBJ2-1

CDR3 protein: CASSMDRGLGSPLHF
CDR3 DNA: TGTGCCAGCAGTATGGACAGGGGGTTGGGATCACCCCTCCACTTT
D gene: TRBD1
clone size: once
V gene: TRBV6-5
J gene: TRBJ1-6

CDR3 protein: CASSGGPYNEQFF
CDR3 DNA: TGTGCCAGTAGCGGGGGACCATACAATGAGCAGTTCTTC
D gene: -
clone size: -
V gene: TRBV19
J gene: TRBJ2-1

CDR3 protein: CASSSAEGNEKLFF
CDR3 DNA: TGTGCCAGCAGCTCTGCGGAGGGTAATGAAAAACTGTTTTTT
D gene: -
clone size: once
V gene: TRBV7-9
J gene: TRBJ1-4

CDR3 protein: CASSLGAGWNQPQHF
CDR3 DNA: TGCGCCAGCAGCTTGGGTGCGGGGTGGAACCAGCCCCAGCATTTT
D gene: -
clone size: -
V gene: TRBV5-1
J gene: TRBJ1-5

CDR3 protein: CASSLVAGDPRYTQYF
CDR3 DNA: TGTGCCAGCAGCTTAGTGGCGGGGGACCCGCGGTATACGCAGTATTTT
D gene: TRBD2
clone size: -
V gene: TRBV7-2
J gene: TRBJ2-3

CDR3 protein: CASSQENFKGQGAQGYTF
CDR3 DNA: TGTGCCAGCAGCCAAGAAAATTTTAAGGGACAGGGGGCGCAGGGCTACACCTTC
D gene: TRBD1
clone size: once
V gene: TRBV4-2
J gene: TRBJ1-2

CDR3 protein: CASSPGTGSEQYF
CDR3 DNA: TGTGCCAGTAGCCCCGGGACAGGCTCCGAGCAGTACTTC
D gene: TRBD1
clone size: -
V gene: TRBV19
J gene: TRBJ2-7

CDR3 protein: CASSYQGTGVGNQPQHF
CDR3 DNA: TGTGCCAGCAGTTACCAAGGGACAGGGGTTGGCAATCAGCCCCAGCATTTT
D gene: TRBD1
clone size: -
V gene: TRBV6-2/TRBV6-3
J gene: TRBJ1-5

CDR3 protein: CASSIAFGGRVDGELFF
CDR3 DNA: TGTGCCAGTAGTATAGCCTTCGGGGGTCGGGTGGACGGGGAGCTGTTTTTT
D gene: -
clone size: -
V gene: TRBV19
J gene: TRBJ2-2

CDR3 protein: CASSQDSPLRVTDTQYF
CDR3 DNA: TGCGCCAGCAGCCAAGATTCCCCTCTACGGGTAACAGATACGCAGTATTTT
D gene: -
clone size: -
V gene: TRBV4-1
J gene: TRBJ2-3

CDR3 protein: CAWSVGRRGTEAFF
CDR3 DNA: TGTGCCTGGAGTGTAGGCCGAAGGGGCACTGAAGCTTTCTTT
D gene: -
clone size: -
V gene: TRBV30
J gene: TRBJ1-1

CDR3 protein: CASSLIAGAGQETQYF
CDR3 DNA: TGTGCCAGCAGCTTAATAGCGGGGGCGGGTCAAGAGACCCAGTACTTC
D gene: TRBD2
clone size: -
V gene: TRBV7-3
J gene: TRBJ2-5

CDR3 protein: CASSSWTSASEGLEQYF
CDR3 DNA: TGTGCCAGCAGCTCCTGGACTAGCGCTTCTGAGGGACTCGAGCAGTACTTC
D gene: TRBD2
clone size: -
V gene: TRBV7-8
J gene: TRBJ2-7

CDR3 protein: CATQPGQEYGYTF
CDR3 DNA: TGTGCCACGCAACCGGGACAAGAATATGGCTACACCTTC
D gene: -
clone size: -
V gene: TRBV10-3
J gene: TRBJ1-2

CDR3 protein: CASSFFQAYGYTF
CDR3 DNA: TGTGCCAGCAGCTTCTTTCAGGCCTATGGCTACACCTTC
D gene: -
clone size: -
V gene: TRBV7-2
J gene: TRBJ1-2

CDR3 protein: CASSSRGGRTDTQYF
CDR3 DNA: TGTGCCAGTAGTTCCCGTGGGGGCCGCACAGATACGCAGTATTTT
D gene: -
clone size: once
V gene: TRBV19
J gene: TRBJ2-3

CDR3 protein: CASSMTLSEPEQYF
CDR3 DNA: TGTGCCAGCAGCATGACCCTTAGCGAACCCGAGCAGTACTTC
D gene: -
clone size: -
V gene: TRBV7-9
J gene: TRBJ2-7

CDR3 protein: CASSLLMGYQPSDTQYF
CDR3 DNA: TGTGCCAGCAGTTTATTGATGGGCTATCAACCATCAGATACGCAGTATTTT
D gene: -
clone size: -
V gene: TRBV27
J gene: TRBJ2-3